This entry is about one T cell receptor (beta chain). Its antigen is currently not known. Base qualities are not at hand, and no much larger clone is one base apart. The sample comes from a study of technical replicates of blood from four donors (dated by TCRdb to 2015 to 2018). The library was built by means of the immunoSEQ multiplex PCR assay. TCRdb re-hosts the immuneACCESS table, in-frame sequences only. Its copies lack some clones; in the studies checked, an unresolved V gene accounts for under half of them, and the cause for the rest is not known. Here the sample has 75,000 to 95,000 clones; about 94% occur a single time. 0.39% of the sample is held by the ten biggest clonotypes. V and J are trimmed by 8 bases and 7 bases, and the gene matches miss 13 bases of the junction. From the cysteine up to the phenylalanine, the CDR3 has a length of 15 residues. The retained sequence is limited to the CDR3, 45 bases, with the frame set at the first base. CDR1 and CDR2, looked up from the germline V gene (reference sequence), are LNHDA and SQIVND.

Here the chain combines TRBV19 and TRBJ1-3, with TRBD1 identical over 8 junction bases. The sequence came from a human donor in good health. The sequencing input was T cells isolated from PBMCs. The CDR3 reads as follows: CASSDRDHLGNTIYF. The DNA is TGTGCCAGTTCGGACAGGGACCACCTTGGGAACACCATATATTTT.